This T cell receptor beta chain was obtained from a study of response to subunit inactivated influenza vaccine. Trimming cost V 4 bases and J 5 bases, with 15 bases left between them. Germline CDR1 is SGHRS and CDR2 is YFSETQ. There are 14 residues in the CDR3. Using its own MiXCR run on the RT-PCR reads, TCRdb lists one record per CDR3 protein. This table has some 550,000 distinct CDR3 sequences, under 30% appearing once. The same sample was also studied in work on T cells expressing NK-cell markers. That source notes: The cDNA for TCR beta came from 5'RACE template switching with UMIs.

J is TRBJ1-2 and V is TRBV5-1; D is undetermined. The receptor comes from a man aged 50 to 60 who received an inactivated influenza vaccine. This material consisted of CD4+ T cells sorted from PBMCs, taken 11 to 12 days after vaccination. As DNA, the CDR3 is TGCGCCAGCAGCCCATCGGACGGGATTTATGGCTACACCTTC. It encodes CASSPSDGIYGYTF.